These 28 T cell receptor beta chains originate from one sample sequenced in a study of Ad26.COV2.S vaccination and SARS-CoV-2 variants. Noted treatment: approximately 18 received Ad26.COV2.S at low or high dose, single or two shots; 5 received placebo; per-sample allocation not given. Sampling was done on day 63 after the first vaccine or placebo injection. Assay: immunoSEQ multiplex PCR; the TCRdb copy retains only in-frame clones and omits some. Of around 240,000 clones detected, 85% to 90% appear once; the ten largest clones hold roughly 10%. The specimen comprised peripheral blood, sampled in a trial of Ad26.COV2.S vaccine versus placebo. The source is a person aged 18-60 years who received the Ad26.COV2.S COVID-19 vaccine or a placebo.

This chain joins TRBV6-5 and TRBJ2-5; 8 positions match TRBD2. The CDR3 sequence is 15 residues long. Germline CDR1 reads MNHEY; CDR2 reads SVGAGI. V was pared by 0 bases and J by 5 bases, with 5 bases of the junction left unmatched. The DNA for the CDR3 is TGTGCCAGCAGTTACTCGGGCGGGGGGTTGGAGACCCAGTACTTC. Encoded protein: CASSYSGGGLETQYF.

The rearrangement joins TRBV9 to TRBJ2-7; D is possibly TRBD2 (6 bases). The CDR3 loop spans 14 amino acids. V was trimmed by 3 bases and J by 2 bases, leaving 12 bases between them. Germline CDR1 reads SGDLS; CDR2 reads YYNGEE. The DNA of the CDR3 is TGTGCCAGCAGCGCCATTGGGACTGCCTACGAGCAGTACTTC. It translates to CASSAIGTAYEQYF.

This rearrangement joins TRBV5-4 to TRBJ2-3; TRBD2 matches 15 bases. With 4 bases clipped from V and 0 bases from J, the junction kept 6 bases outside the gene matches. Per germline, CDR1 SGHNT and CDR2 YYREEE (reference sequence). This CDR3 is 18 amino acids long. This chain's CDR3 is CASSRSGLAGGSTDTQYF. For the CDR3, the DNA is TGTGCCAGCAGCCGCTCGGGACTAGCGGGGGGTAGCACAGATACGCAGTATTTT.

The chain carries TRBV2 and TRBJ2-2; D is undetermined. The V gene's germline CDR1 is SNHLY and CDR2 FYNNEI. Trimming pared 1 base from V and 4 bases from J, leaving 10 bases between. The CDR3 runs to 15 residues. The DNA for the CDR3 is TGTGCCAGCAGTGAAGTGGCCTGGGGCACCGGGGAGCTGTTTTTT. It is translated as CASSEVAWGTGELFF.

The chain uses TRBV28 and TRBJ1-6, with a possible D match to TRBD1 (5 bases). CDR3 length: 14 residues. Trimming took 7 bases from V and 7 from J, leaving 14 bases between them. Germline CDR1 is MDHEN and CDR2 is SYDVKM. This chain's CDR3 is CASNMGGTNSPLHF. CDR3 in DNA: TGTGCCAGCAATATGGGGGGTACCAATTCACCCCTCCACTTT.

J is TRBJ2-2 and V is TRBV5-1, with D uncertain. CDR3 size: 12 residues. Germline V CDR1 and CDR2: SGHRS, YFSETQ. V was clipped by 5 bases and J by 6 bases, with 8 bases between them. The CDR3 is CASSRDSGELFF. As DNA, the CDR3 is TGCGCCAGCAGTAGGGATTCCGGGGAGCTGTTTTTT.

The genes are TRBV5-1 and TRBJ1-6; D not certain. The CDR3 has 12 residues. Germline values: CDR1 SGHRS, CDR2 YFSETQ. Trimming left V 3 bases short and J 10 bases short, with 8 bases between. The CDR3 nucleotides read TGCGCCAGCAGCTATGACGAGTCACCCCTCCACTTT. This gives the protein CASSYDESPLHF.

In nucleotides, the CDR3 is TGTGCCACCAGTGACAGGAGGACAGGGGGTGAGCAGTACTTC. Translating it yields CATSDRRTGGEQYF. The chain is built from TRBV24-1 and TRBJ2-7; 10 nucleotides align to TRBD1. Per germline, CDR1 KGHDR and CDR2 SFDVKD. V shed 4 bases and J 7 bases; nucleotides not matched to a gene: 6. The CDR3 is 14 amino acids.

The V and J genes are TRBV6-5 and TRBJ1-2, with D unclear. The CDR3 has 13 amino acids. The V gene's germline CDR1 is MNHEY and CDR2 SVGAGI. Trimming removed 6 bases from V and 4 bases from J, with 12 bases in between. The CDR3 region is CASSSGNPYGYTF. In DNA form, the CDR3 reads TGTGCCAGCAGCTCGGGGAATCCCTATGGCTACACCTTC.

This clone was observed a handful of times. The V and J genes are TRBV19 and TRBJ1-5; 12 bases fit TRBD1. Germline trimming cut 5 bases from V and 1 base from J; bases unmatched to any gene: 9. CDR1 and CDR2 from the germline V gene are LNHDA and SQIVND (reference sequence). The CDR3 sequence is 18 residues long. The chain's CDR3 is CASSPRDRGLGSNQPQHF. CDR3 nucleotide sequence: TGTGCCAGTAGTCCCCGGGACAGGGGGCTGGGAAGCAATCAGCCCCAGCATTTT.

This clone has only one observation. The chain employs TRBV5-1 and TRBJ1-1; D is perhaps TRBD1 (6 bases). Germline V gene data show CDR1 as SGHRS and CDR2 as YFSETQ. This CDR3 region has 14 residues. V was clipped by 2 bases and J by 5 bases, with 13 bases between them. The CDR3 DNA is TGCGCCAGCAGCTTCGGCAGGGGCAGTACTGAAGCTTTCTTT. It encodes CASSFGRGSTEAFF.

The chain recombines TRBV11-3 with TRBJ2-1, with 8 bases that match TRBD1. Germline CDR1 and CDR2: SGHNT and YENEEA. V trimming: 5 bases; J trimming: 2 bases; junction bases outside the gene matches: 5. The CDR3 length is 15 residues. The DNA of the CDR3 is TGTGCCAGCAGCGTGGACAGGGAACCCTACAATGAGCAGTTCTTC. Translating it yields CASSVDREPYNEQFF.

The chain is built from TRBV5-1 and TRBJ1-1, with a weak D call TRBD1 (5 bases). The CDR3 is 14 residues long. Trimming stripped 5 bases from V and 1 base from J, with 12 bases between. Germline V gives CDR1 SGHRS, CDR2 YFSETQ. As DNA, the CDR3 is TGCGCCAGCAGGGAGGGGTCATGGAACACTGAAGCTTTCTTT. Translating it yields CASREGSWNTEAFF. Combining the CDR3 with reference TRBV5-1 and TRBJ1-1 gives the whole variable domain KAGVTQTPRYLIKTRGQQVTLSCSPISGHRSVSWYQQTPGQGLQFLFEYFSETQRNKGNFPGRFSGRQFSNSRSEMNVSTLELGDSALYLCASREGSWNTEAFFGQGTRLTVV.

The chain employs TRBV7-2 and TRBJ1-6; possibly TRBD1 for D (6 bases). CDR3 length: 14 amino acids. Germline V CDR1 and CDR2: SGHTA, FQGNSA. Between the trimmed V and J ends, which lost 5 bases and 8 bases, there was a span of 13 bases. In nucleotides, the CDR3 is TGTGCCAGCAGCCTCCGGACAGATTATTCACCCCTCCACTTT. It encodes CASSLRTDYSPLHF.

The V call is TRBV6-2 or TRBV6-3, the J call TRBJ2-1, with 14 bases matching TRBD2. V lost 5 bases and J lost 8; bases outside the gene matches: 8. The CDR3 length is 16 residues. The V gene's germline CDR1 is MNHEY and CDR2 SVGEGT. CDR3 loop: CASSDPGLAGVHEQFF. In nucleotides, the CDR3 is TGTGCCAGCAGTGACCCGGGACTAGCGGGAGTACATGAGCAGTTCTTC.

The V and J genes are TRBV24-1 and TRBJ2-3; 7 bases align to TRBD1. The germline V gene has CDR1 KGHDR and CDR2 SFDVKD. This CDR3 comprises 16 residues. V lost 5 bases and J lost 0; bases outside the gene matches: 7. In nucleotides, the CDR3 is TGTGCCACCAGTGCAACGGACAGGCATAGCACAGATACGCAGTATTTT. Its protein product is CATSATDRHSTDTQYF.

The V and J genes are TRBV12-5 and TRBJ2-1; 8 positions agree with TRBD2. Germline CDR1 and CDR2: LGHNT and FRNRAP. V lost 2 bases and J lost 7; bases outside the gene matches: 22. The CDR3 totals 20 residues. Here the CDR3 DNA reads TGTGCTAGTGGTTTGCCCATCGCCCTTGCTAGCGGGTCGACTCGGAATGAGCAGTTCTTC. Its translation: CASGLPIALASGSTRNEQFF.

Only one count was recorded for this clone. The chain has TRBV11-2 and TRBJ1-6; TRBD1 agrees at 11 bases. Trimming took 5 bases from V and 9 from J; bases not matched to a gene: 18. The CDR3 runs to 19 residues. Per germline, CDR1 SGHAT and CDR2 FQNNGV. CDR3 loop: CASSPKPGTGGAWASPLHF. CDR3 nucleotide sequence: TGTGCCAGCAGCCCGAAGCCTGGGACAGGGGGTGCTTGGGCTTCACCCCTCCACTTT.

DNA for the CDR3: TGTGCCAGCAGCTTAGGGGCCGGTATGAAACTGTTTTTT. It codes for CASSLGAGMKLFF. This chain links TRBV11-2 with TRBJ1-4; D unclear. V was cut by 1 base and J by 11 bases, with 11 bases left in between. CDR1 is SGHAT, CDR2 FQNNGV, per germline. The CDR3 contains 13 residues.

V gene TRBV6-2 or TRBV6-3 combines with J gene TRBJ2-1; no clear D gene. Trimming removed 5 bases from V and 10 bases from J, with 9 bases in between. There are 11 residues in the CDR3. Per germline, CDR1 MNHEY and CDR2 SVGEGT. This CDR3 is CASSPGPEQFF. CDR3 nucleotide sequence: TGTGCCAGCAGTCCGGGCCCCGAGCAGTTCTTC.

This chain uses TRBV6-2 or TRBV6-3 with TRBJ1-5, with 11 bases fitting TRBD1. Germline V gene data show CDR1 as MNHEY and CDR2 as SVGEGT. V shed 4 bases, J shed 6 bases, and the junction held 14 bases outside the gene matches. This CDR3 is 18 amino acids long. CDR3 sequence reads: CASSSPHRGQGAGQPQHF. DNA for the CDR3: TGTGCCAGCAGTTCCCCGCACCGAGGACAGGGGGCGGGTCAGCCCCAGCATTTT.

J is TRBJ1-1 and V is TRBV10-2, with 7 bases matching TRBD1. Germline CDR1 reads WSHSY; CDR2 reads SAAADI. There are 14 residues in the CDR3. Trimming removed 7 bases from V and 5 bases from J; junction bases left unmatched: 10. The chain's CDR3 is CASTVDRVRTEAFF. CDR3 nucleotides: TGCGCCAGCACAGTAGACAGGGTGAGAACTGAAGCTTTCTTT.

Written as DNA, the CDR3 is TGTGCCAGCAGTGAATGGGAGGACTACGAGCAGTACTTC. This gives the protein CASSEWEDYEQYF. The J gene is TRBJ2-7, the V gene TRBV25-1; perhaps TRBD2 as D (6 bases). There are 13 residues in the CDR3. CDR1 MGHDK and CDR2 SYGVNS come from the germline V gene. Trimming shortened V by 1 base and J by 3 bases, and 7 bases separated the two germline ends.

This chain links TRBV9 with TRBJ2-2; D may be TRBD2 (5 bases). CDR3 length: 13 residues. Germline-derived CDR1 and CDR2 are SGDLS and YYNGEE. Between the trimmed V and J ends, which lost 5 bases and 6 bases, there was a span of 11 bases. The chain's CDR3 is CASSPLASGELFF. For the CDR3, the DNA is TGTGCCAGCAGTCCTCTAGCATCCGGGGAGCTGTTTTTT.

The CDR3 sequence is CASSHGPGQGASQPQHF. The CDR3 nucleotides read TGTGCCAGTAGTCACGGACCGGGACAGGGAGCGAGTCAGCCCCAGCATTTT. This chain connects TRBV19 to TRBJ1-5, with 9 nucleotides matching TRBD1. Trimming at V came to 5 bases and at J to 6 bases, leaving 14 bases not matched to a gene. CDR3 length equals 17 residues. The V gene's germline CDR1 is LNHDA and CDR2 SQIVND (reference sequence).

This chain connects TRBV7-2 to TRBJ1-2; D uncertain. Germline CDR1 is SGHTA and CDR2 is FQGNSA. Trimming cost V 7 bases and J 7 bases, with 25 bases left between them. CDR3 size: 16 residues. The CDR3 here is CASISAIPTLVSGYTF. In nucleotides, the CDR3 is TGTGCCAGCATCTCCGCCATCCCCACTTTGGTGAGTGGCTACACCTTC.

The rearrangement joins TRBV9 to TRBJ2-2; a possible D gene is TRBD1 (5 bases). V was shortened by 0 bases and J by 0 bases, with 9 bases between the two germline ends. Germline V gene lookup returns CDR1 SGDLS and CDR2 YYNGEE. CDR3 length equals 16 residues. CDR3 loop: CASSVGGGSNTGELFF. The DNA for the CDR3 is TGTGCCAGCAGCGTAGGGGGCGGATCGAACACCGGGGAGCTGTTTTTT.

This chain connects TRBV5-8 to TRBJ2-3, with 13 nucleotides matching TRBD2. Germline V lookup: CDR1 SGHTS, CDR2 YDEGEE. V dropped 4 bases and J dropped 3; count of bases not matched to a gene: 5. This CDR3 comprises 16 residues. CDR3 loop: CASSTGLAGATDTQYF. The CDR3 bases are TGTGCCAGCAGCACCGGACTAGCGGGGGCTACAGATACGCAGTATTTT.